This paragraph reports one T cell receptor (beta chain). Per the authors' pipeline: Amplification of reference gene primers provided the estimated nucleated cell counts. The repertoire was sequenced with immunoSEQ multiplex PCR; TCRdb's copy has only in-frame clones and lacks some. V and J calls and clone size come straight from that table; D and trimming were deduced from the DNA. The profile shows 150,000 to 200,000 clones, around 86% of them singletons. The entry originates in a study of blood T cell repertoires in COVID-19. The V and J ends lost 3 bases and 0 bases, in that order; junction bases with no gene match: 10. The length of the CDR3 is 17 residues. CDR1 and CDR2 from the germline V gene are LNHDA and SQIVND (reference sequence).

Sequenced: PBMCs or T cells enriched from blood (not recorded which). This receptor was obtained from a woman aged 25 to 45 who had recovered from COVID-19. The V gene is TRBV19, the J gene TRBJ1-2; TRBD1 matches at 7 bases. The CDR3 sequence: CASSMFEGATTNYGYTF. The CDR3 coding sequence is TGTGCCAGTAGTATGTTCGAGGGGGCTACTACTAACTATGGCTACACCTTC.